Sample share makes the clone carrying this T cell receptor beta chain large (0.1 to 1%). The target antigen is unknown. The data derive from a study of circulating CD8 cells and anti-PD-1 response in melanoma. Study-level background: Anti-PD-1 was first-line therapy for about 50% of the 13 patients. General study findings and limits: Subset repertoires were largely private at M1, with under 8% shared.

The QIAseq Immune Repertoire TCR panel built the libraries from roughly 16 ng of total RNA. TCRdb passed the reads through MiXCR, listing each CDR3 protein once. The profile covers approximately 450 distinct CDR3 sequences, with about an eighth appearing a single time and 55% to 75% taken by the ten largest. Four subsets defined by PD-1 and/or TIGIT were sorted from live CD3+CD8+TCRalphabeta+ cells. The sample consisted of CD8+ T cells from PBMCs, taken at baseline or after one month of anti-PD-1 therapy (not recorded which). The TCR was taken from a human donor with melanoma.

This chain's CDR3 is CASSLSRRGGFELFF. DNA of the CDR3: TGTGCCAGCAGTTTATCTCGCAGGGGAGGATTTGAACTGTTTTTT. The J gene is TRBJ1-4, the V gene TRBV27; maybe TRBD1 (6 bases). Between the trimmed V and J ends, which lost 0 bases and 12 bases, there was a span of 17 bases. Germline CDR1 reads MNHEY; CDR2 reads SMNVEV (reference sequence). This CDR3 has 15 residues. The full variable domain, completed using reference TRBV27 and TRBJ1-4, is EAQVTQNPRYLITVTGKKLTVTCSQNMNHEYMSWYRQDPGLGLRQIYYSMNVEVTDKGDVPEGYKVSRKEKRNFPLILESPSPNQTSLYFCASSLSRRGGFELFFGSGTQLSVL.